Included here is one T cell receptor beta chain sequence, with context. There is no known antigen for this receptor. Base quality data are lacking; no much larger clone is found one base away. The cohort was made up of 650 to 700 healthy bone marrow donors. Cohort members were all nominally healthy when sampled, although unrecorded immune exposures were likely present. The donor was CMV seronegative and belonged to the group of approximately 320 seronegative cohort members. A peripheral blood sample was collected from each donor, and TCR beta sequencing was performed on peripheral blood mononuclear cells. Genomic DNA was extracted from the blood cell samples with the Qiagen DNeasy Blood Extraction Kit. Libraries were built with the immunoSEQ multiplex PCR assay. For the multiplex PCR, a mixture combining 60 forward primers for TCR Vbeta segments and 13 reverse primers for TCR Jbeta segments was used. Amplification of the CDR3 region of rearranged TCR beta genes was performed with a multiplex PCR assay on genomic DNA. The Illumina HiSeq System was used to sequence the amplified TCR beta libraries as 87-base-pair reads. In the original analysis: A later analysis counted 75 million to 100 million unique TCR beta chains across the 650 to 800 repertoires, and around 12 million of these chains were shared by at least two donors. Raw reads were error-corrected and collapsed into unique sequences by a nearest-neighbor algorithm in which closely related sequences were merged to remove PCR and sequencing errors. CDR3 sequences were aligned to IMGT reference sequences to assign V, D and J gene segments. For a sequence to be retained, a match of at least six nucleotides to both a V gene segment and a J gene segment was required. A rearrangement counted as productive if the CDR3 had no stop codons and remained in frame with V and J, and every other rearrangement counted as non-productive. Following IMGT convention, CDR3 was defined as the stretch from the second conserved V-encoded cysteine up to the conserved J-encoded phenylalanine. In an earlier analysis of 550 to 650 of the donors, sequences lacking an unambiguous match to a single V gene segment were excluded. In an earlier analysis of 587 of the donors, V segments were called functional above 56.7% productive rearrangements and were called segregating when the between-donor standard deviation exceeded 5%. A statistical classification framework was built to diagnose cytomegalovirus status from the catalog of TCR beta chain sequences. In a later analysis, V and J genes were assigned by comparing TCR nucleotide sequences against IMGT/GENE-DB human TR gene sequences. A later analysis assigned CDR3 sequences and most-parsimonious VDJ recombination scenarios with the TCRdist pipeline. A later analysis defined each TCR beta chain by its CDR3 amino acid sequence plus V-gene family, and excluded reads lacking a unique V-gene family. As a way to deal with suspected cross-contamination and a sequencing artifact, a later analysis dropped 500 to 700 nucleotide sequences that were highly shared and had low generation probability. In a later analysis, a clonal expansion index for each public chain was calculated from normalized within-repertoire ranks of inferred template counts. In a later analysis, generation probabilities were computed using a VDJ recombination model fitted to out-of-frame rearrangements, and the results were checked against IGoR. In a later analysis, TCR-TCR, TCR-HLA and TCR-CMV co-occurrence was scored with hypergeometric tests, and a repertoire-size bias correction was applied to TCR pairs. False discovery rates were estimated in a later analysis by permuting HLA or CMV assignments 20 times. In a later analysis, co-occurring TCRs were grouped using DBSCAN, and TCRdist sequence similarity was added for clustering within HLA-allele-positive subsets. Repertoires with fewer than 30,000 or more than 120,000 public chains were left out of co-occurrence clustering, as were about five repertoires with anomalous nucleotide sharing. TCRdb mirrors the immuneACCESS table, restricted to in-frame sequences. Some clones are absent from its copies; in checked studies, under half trace to an unresolved V gene, and the reason for the others is unknown. V and J calls and clone size come straight from that table; D and trimming were deduced from the DNA. In this sample the table shows 100,000 to 150,000 clones, more than 75% of which occur a single time. Clones ranked in the top ten supply around 3.9% of the sample.

Via the germline V gene, CDR1 is SNHLY and CDR2 FYNNEI. Relative to germline, V is missing 7 bases and J is missing 4 bases, with 3 bases of the junction outside any gene match. The CDR3, from cysteine to phenylalanine, totals 13 residues. Left in the record is the CDR3 DNA by itself, 39 bases read in frame from the first base. The sample comes from a study of cytomegalovirus exposure and HLA in healthy donors (dated by TCRdb to about 2017). Notes on the research overall: In an earlier analysis of approximately 500 of the donors, 276 Gb of sequence data and 90 million to 120 million unique TCR beta sequences from 180 million or so T cells were reported. The T cell repertoires of several hundred subjects were profiled by immunosequencing and related to cytomegalovirus serostatus. Class I and class II HLA loci were covered by the typing at four-digit resolution. Donor age, sex, ethnicity and CMV serostatus were compiled together with the repertoire data. Approximately 300 gigabases of sequencing data and tens of millions of unique TCR sequences made up an early release that covered fewer than 650 HLA-typed donors. An earlier analysis of 587 of the donors applied high-throughput TCR beta sequencing to assess whether each TCR beta V gene segment acted as functional or pseudogenic. Every discovery cohort repertoire had been produced on one sequencing platform. Typing coverage varied by locus: roughly 620-640 donors for A, B, C, DRB1 and DQB1; more than 500 for DQA1; more than 600 for DPA1; approximately 450 for DPB1. The genetic ancestry cluster associated with self-reported Caucasian donors included about four fifths of the approximately 400 genotyped donors. Genome-wide SNP genotypes for about 65% of the roughly 670 donors were used in a later genetic analysis, which treated that subset as a discovery cohort. Rather than drawing on any new phenotypic data, the later analysis identified candidate immune exposures from TCR beta sequences and the way those sequences occurred across donors. A later analysis re-analyzed previously published TCR beta repertoires from 650 to 800 donors and added high-resolution HLA genotyping to study TCR occurrence patterns. Roughly 5 DR-DQ haplotypes were treated as single units for association and clustering because of strong linkage in the cohort. Besides the first cohort of 666 subjects, a separate validation cohort made up of over a hundred different subjects was used. On average, over 200,000 unique TCR beta nucleotide sequences were sequenced per donor among a few hundred genotyped donors of the cohort, with around 19% of those sequences being non-productive. To predict cytomegalovirus infection status, the study combined high-throughput TCR immunosequencing, statistical association of individual TCRs with disease status, and machine learning. The study was designed to test whether signatures of past pathogen exposure could be identified by cataloging public T cell receptors. Findings and caveats that apply to the study as a whole: While some public TCRs were present in many individuals, most TCR sequences turned up only very rarely across donors. Immune exposure information for the cohort was limited to CMV serostatus. The presence/absence analyses assumed that sequencing depth was roughly uniform across donors, and that assumption may not be true. In a later analysis, around 17,000 TCR beta sequences were associated with specific HLA alleles at a false discovery rate of 0.05. According to a later analysis, most CMV-associated TCR beta chains appeared to be HLA-restricted, and the HLA associations seemed to be driven largely by CMV exposure. A later analysis reported that several top co-occurrence clusters appeared linked to parvovirus B19, influenza, CMV and Epstein-Barr virus. In a later genetic analysis, fewer N-insertions in productive TCRs were reported among donors in an Asian-associated ancestry cluster than the roughly 670-donor mean. The sequencing pipeline was judged likely to have produced a cluster of highly shared sequence variants as a technical artifact. A later analysis found that HLA-associated TCR beta chains were more clonally expanded and had lower generation probabilities than equally common non-associated chains. Some IMGT-functional V segments, including TRBV6-2 and TRBV6-3, could not be distinguished by the 87-base-pair reads and were therefore excluded. According to the authors, the approach could potentially be generalized to other disease states and immunological phenotypes. The study listed 170 or so TCR beta chains as associated with cytomegalovirus. A further reported finding was that TCR beta sequences accurately predicted the HLA-A and HLA-B alleles for most subjects in the first cohort. Correlated functional status among segregating V segments might reflect linkage disequilibrium, but an unknown experimental factor could not be ruled out. Strong co-occurrence of HLA alleles, especially DR and DQ, made assigning TCR associations to individual alleles difficult. Because HLA typing was unavailable for some donors at each locus, only the typed subset was used in association tests. According to a later analysis, TCR association rates differed among HLA loci, with DRB1 alleles showing the most associated TCRs and HLA-C alleles showing the fewest. Cytomegalovirus status was reported to be diagnosed by the classifier with high specificity and sensitivity in both the original and validation cohorts. In vitro tests confirmed that a few of the cytomegalovirus-associated TCR beta chains recognize cytomegalovirus antigens. In this cohort, only TCR beta chains were sequenced, and detectable features were limited by the absence of alpha or paired-chain data. Because counts were too low, seventeen rarely observed V segments, including chromosome 9 orphons, were left out of the earlier analysis of 587 of the donors. Broadly in line with IMGT annotations, most TCR beta V segments showed up in productive rearrangements about 87% or about 30% of the time in an earlier analysis of several hundred of the donors. A later genetic analysis associated a missense DCLRE1C variant with V-gene and J-gene trimming of TCR beta chains, and an independent cohort replicated the association.

The sequenced sample was PBMCs. The origin of this receptor is a man in his forties or fifties in good health and CMV-seronegative. The sequence is built from TRBV2 and TRBJ1-3, with TRBD1 matching 8 junction bases. The CDR3 in this case is CASKAGGGNTIYF. In nucleotide form, the sequence is TGTGCCAGCAAGGCAGGGGGCGGAAACACCATATATTTT.